Below, one TCR beta chain is given with its context. Its antigen is still unknown. This CDR3 region has 16 residues. Trimming pared 0 bases from V and 2 bases from J, leaving 13 bases between. Germline loops: CDR1 LGHDT, CDR2 YNNKEL (reference sequence). These data are taken from a study of T cells in Graves' hyperthyroidism and ophthalmopathy. Exclusions: uncontrolled infection, other autoimmune disease, pregnancy, lactation. The study, taken as a whole, reports: Most expanded thyroid clonotypes above 0.001 also appeared in blood.

Amplified regions were TCR beta CDR3 sequences from RNA transcripts. An initial round of RT-PCR targeting the TCR CDR3 relied on the HTBI primer set. One entry per CDR3 protein, called by TCRdb with MiXCR from the multiplex PCR reads. The sample consists of more than 450,000 distinct CDR3 sequences, just under 20% of them appearing once. V gene TRBV3-1 combines with J gene TRBJ2-5; D remains unclear. Sequenced sample: blood. This receptor was identified in a man aged 35 to 55 with Graves' ophthalmopathy. CDR3 protein: CASSQDFQSRQETQYF. CDR3 bases: TGTGCCAGCAGCCAAGATTTCCAGAGTAGACAAGAGACCCAGTACTTC.